Shown below are 10 T cell receptor beta chains from a single sample sequenced in a study of immune heterogeneity within non-small cell lung tumors. Using 32 V and 13 J primers, multiplex PCR amplified TCR beta CDR3. TCRdb called the multiplex PCR reads again in MiXCR, with one record for every CDR3 protein. The data contain over 10,000 distinct CDR3 sequences, around 22% of them singletons. Template input was genomic DNA from bulk tumor (approximately 600 ng per sample). During surgery, several far-apart biopsies were obtained from every primary tumor. Surgery that was curative in intent was performed on patients with untreated, newly diagnosed non-small cell lung cancer. Sequences were obtained from lung tumor tissue. Receptor source: a man in his 60s with non-small cell lung cancer.

CDR3 sequence reads: CASSPVRTDAGELFF. CDR3 DNA sequence: TGTGCCAGCAGCCCCGTCAGGACTGACGCCGGGGAGCTGTTTTTT. The chain joins TRBV5-4 to TRBJ2-2, with a weak D call TRBD2 (5 bases). The V and J ends lost 4 bases and 6 bases respectively, with 16 bases between them. CDR1 and CDR2 (germline): SGHNT, YYREEE (reference sequence). There are 15 residues in the CDR3.

There are many counts of this clonotype. This rearrangement joins TRBV19 to TRBJ1-3, with D unresolved. The CDR3 spans 16 residues. Germline V gene data show CDR1 as LNHDA and CDR2 as SQIVND (reference sequence). V lost 7 bases to trimming and J lost 4 bases, with 20 bases between them. For the CDR3, the DNA is TGTGCCAGTATGTTTCGTAGGACGGACCGCGGAAACACCATATATTTT. Translated, it gives CASMFRRTDRGNTIYF.

J is TRBJ2-1 and V is TRBV19; no clear D. Germline V gives CDR1 LNHDA, CDR2 SQIVND (reference sequence). The CDR3 contains 15 residues. V shed 5 bases and J shed 1 base, with 12 bases lying between them. For the CDR3, the DNA is TGTGCCAGTAGTCTCCGGATCGGGTCCTACAATGAGCAGTTCTTC. This gives the protein CASSLRIGSYNEQFF.

On this clonotype: A much bigger clone sits one base away, suggesting this may be a read error. CDR3 protein: CASGPVGEYSPLHF. DNA of the CDR3: TGTGCTAGTGGTCCTGTGGGGGAATATTCACCCCTCCACTTT. V and J are TRBV12-5 and TRBJ1-6; a possible D gene is TRBD1 (5 bases). This CDR3 has 14 residues. V was pared by 5 bases and J by 8 bases, with 13 bases between. CDR1 LGHNT and CDR2 FRNRAP come from the germline V gene.

The rearrangement uses TRBV10-3 and TRBJ2-6; D is unresolved. The CDR3 length is 16 residues. Germline CDR1 reads ENHRY; CDR2 reads SYGVKD. The V gene lost 3 bases and the J gene lost 0 bases, with 9 bases spanning the gap. CDR3 region: CAISDRLDSGANVLTF. Here the CDR3 DNA reads TGTGCCATCAGTGACAGGTTAGACTCTGGGGCCAACGTCCTGACTTTC.

This clonotype was observed a few times. J is TRBJ2-1 and V is TRBV3-1, with D perhaps matching TRBD1 or TRBD2 (5 bases each). This CDR3 has 14 amino acids. The V and J ends lost 5 bases and 8 bases respectively, with 16 bases between them. Germline assignment: CDR1 LGHDT and CDR2 YNNKEL (reference sequence). As DNA, the CDR3 is TGTGCCAGCAGCACCCTCAGAGGGGTCGATGAGCAGTTCTTC. Residues: CASSTLRGVDEQFF.

This clonotype was recorded a few times. A read error is possible here, since a much larger clone lies one base away. The rearrangement uses TRBV27 and TRBJ1-5; D uncertain. CDR1 is MNHEY, CDR2 SMNVEV, per germline (reference sequence). Trimming left V 3 bases short and J 1 base short, with 10 bases between. The CDR3 totals 15 residues. The CDR3 DNA sequence: TGTGCCAGCAGTTTGACCGTTGACAGCAATCAGCCCCAGCATTTT. Protein sequence: CASSLTVDSNQPQHF.

The count of this clonotype is one. The V and J genes are TRBV7-3 and TRBJ2-7; 8 bases fit TRBD2. Germline CDR1 is SGHTA and CDR2 is FQGTGA. Trimming removed 2 bases from V and 3 bases from J; junction bases left unmatched: 6. The CDR3 runs to 15 residues. CDR3 residues: CASSLEPGGLYEQYF. The CDR3 DNA reads TGTGCCAGCAGCTTAGAACCGGGGGGGCTCTACGAGCAGTACTTC.

The chain combines TRBV29-1 with TRBJ2-7; the D is unclear. CDR1 SQVTM and CDR2 ANQGSEA come from the germline V gene. CDR3 length: 12 amino acids. Trimming stripped 8 bases from V and 0 bases from J, with 11 bases between. The CDR3 protein is CSIRVGSYEQYF. The CDR3 DNA reads as TGCAGCATAAGGGTCGGCTCCTACGAGCAGTACTTC.

This clonotype is labeled as medium-sized (0.01 to 0.1%). V gene TRBV7-2 combines with J gene TRBJ2-3, with 8 bases identical to TRBD2. The CDR3 runs to 15 residues. V was clipped by 6 bases and J by 6 bases; unmatched bases: 11. Germline V gene lookup returns CDR1 SGHTA and CDR2 FQGNSA. The CDR3 coding sequence is TGTGCCAGCAGGGGGAGCGGGAGCGTGGGGGATACGCAGTATTTT. It translates to CASRGSGSVGDTQYF.